This T cell receptor (beta chain) came from a study of shared clonotypes between healthy human individuals. Findings and limits, study-wide: Naive subsets generally had larger estimated richness than memory subsets. Non-shared clonotypes had lower generation probabilities than clonotypes shared by all four sorted-subset donors. Sampling covered blood only; tissue repertoires likely differ.

V shed 7 bases, J shed 6 bases, and the junction held 5 bases outside the gene matches. The CDR3 totals 12 residues. CDR1 is ENHRY and CDR2 is SYGVKD in the germline V gene. About this clone itself: Its antigen remains unknown.

Per the study methods: For the immunoSEQ data, sequences were junction-only without quality scores, so filtering differed. Using immunoSEQ multiplex PCR, the repertoire was profiled, and TCRdb retains in-frame clones only, with some absent. That table is the source of V, J and clone size, and D and trimming were worked out from the DNA. This table holds about 2.5 million clones, 92% found once. The chain links TRBV10-3 to TRBJ1-2; 7 bases are shared with TRBD1. The sample comprised naive CD4+ T cells from PBMCs. The subset is: CD45RA+ positively selected. The receptor's source is a young man in good health. Some clones in this sample may be carry-over from other donors' samples. The CDR3 coding sequence is TGTGCCATCAACCAGGGGGGTGATGGCTACACCTTC. This codes for CAINQGGDGYTF.